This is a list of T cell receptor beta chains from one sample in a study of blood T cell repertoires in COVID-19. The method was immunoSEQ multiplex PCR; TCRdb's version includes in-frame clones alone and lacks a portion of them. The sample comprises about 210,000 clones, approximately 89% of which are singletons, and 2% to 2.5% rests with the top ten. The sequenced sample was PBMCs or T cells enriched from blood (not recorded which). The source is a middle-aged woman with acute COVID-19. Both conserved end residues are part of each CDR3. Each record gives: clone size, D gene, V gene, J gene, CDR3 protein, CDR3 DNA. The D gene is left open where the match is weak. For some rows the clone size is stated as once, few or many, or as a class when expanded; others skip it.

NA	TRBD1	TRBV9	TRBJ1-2	CASSGGGRVYGYTF	TGTGCCAGTAGCGGAGGGGGCAGGGTATATGGCTACACCTTC
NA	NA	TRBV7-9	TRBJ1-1	CASSPLGDAEAFF	TGTGCCAGCAGCCCCTTAGGAGACGCTGAAGCTTTCTTT
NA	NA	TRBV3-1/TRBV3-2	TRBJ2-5	CASSSETSGAGETQYF	TGTGCCAGCAGCTCCGAAACGTCAGGGGCTGGAGAGACCCAGTACTTC
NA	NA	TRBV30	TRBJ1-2	CAWKQGREGYTF	TGTGCCTGGAAGCAGGGGCGCGAAGGCTACACCTTC
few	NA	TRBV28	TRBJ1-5	CASSNRAIPDSNQPQHF	TGTGCCAGTAGCAACAGGGCTATTCCCGATAGCAATCAGCCCCAGCATTTT
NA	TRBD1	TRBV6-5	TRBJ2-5	CASSFLPGTGSETQYF	TGTGCCAGCAGTTTCCTCCCCGGGACAGGGTCGGAGACCCAGTACTTC
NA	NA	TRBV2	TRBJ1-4	CASSGPRNEKLFF	TGTGCCAGCAGTGGCCCGAGGAATGAAAAACTGTTTTTT
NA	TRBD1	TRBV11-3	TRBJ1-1	CASSVLTGGTEAFF	TGTGCCAGCAGCGTATTGACAGGGGGGACTGAAGCTTTCTTT
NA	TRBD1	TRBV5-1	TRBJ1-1	CASSLASFGVTGENTEAFF	TGCGCCAGCAGCTTGGCCTCGTTCGGCGTGACAGGGGAGAACACTGAAGCTTTCTTT
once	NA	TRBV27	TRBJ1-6	CASSLSAAKGHNSPLHF	TGTGCCAGCAGTTTATCTGCGGCCAAGGGGCATAATTCACCCCTCCACTTT
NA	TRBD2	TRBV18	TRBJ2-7	CASSPGLVSYEQYF	TGTGCCAGCTCACCGGGACTAGTGAGCTACGAGCAGTACTTC
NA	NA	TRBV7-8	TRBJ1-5	CASRGQVHQPQHF	TGTGCCAGCAGGGGACAAGTTCACCAGCCCCAGCATTTT
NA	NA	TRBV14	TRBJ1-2	CASSHRYPGDAYGYTF	TGTGCCAGCAGCCACCGATACCCGGGGGACGCATATGGCTACACCTTC
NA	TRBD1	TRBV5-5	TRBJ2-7	CASSFAGQGTYEQYF	TGTGCCAGCAGCTTCGCGGGACAGGGGACGTACGAGCAGTACTTC
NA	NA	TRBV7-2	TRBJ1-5	CASSPGQPNQPQHF	TGTGCCAGCAGCCCGGGACAACCCAATCAGCCCCAGCATTTT
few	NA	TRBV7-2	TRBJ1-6	CASSSDYSSPLHF	TGTGCCAGCAGTTCCGATTACAGCTCACCCCTCCACTTT
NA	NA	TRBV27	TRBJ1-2	CASSPRRDKNYGYTF	TGTGCCAGCAGTCCGCGCCGGGACAAGAACTATGGCTACACCTTC
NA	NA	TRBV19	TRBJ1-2	CASSKSGRRGGYGYTF	TGTGCCAGTAGTAAAAGCGGGAGGCGGGGTGGGTATGGCTACACCTTC
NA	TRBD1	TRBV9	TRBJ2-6	CASSPGGRVSGANVLTF	TGTGCCAGCAGCCCAGGGGGCAGGGTGTCTGGGGCCAACGTCCTGACTTTC
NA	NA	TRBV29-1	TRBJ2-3	CSVEGAPSKDTQYF	TGCAGCGTTGAAGGGGCGCCGAGTAAAGATACGCAGTATTTT
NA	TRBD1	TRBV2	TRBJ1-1	CASSARQGNTEAFF	TGTGCCAGCAGTGCAAGACAGGGGAACACTGAAGCTTTCTTT
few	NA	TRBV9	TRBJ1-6	CASSRGAYNSPLHF	TGTGCCAGCAGCAGGGGTGCTTATAATTCACCCCTCCACTTT
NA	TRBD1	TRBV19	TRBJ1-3	CASRRVLTGGPGNTIYF	TGTGCCAGTAGAAGGGTTCTTACAGGGGGTCCTGGAAACACCATATATTTT
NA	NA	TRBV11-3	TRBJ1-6	CASSLEQPNSPLHF	TGTGCCAGCAGCTTAGAACAGCCTAATTCACCCCTCCACTTT
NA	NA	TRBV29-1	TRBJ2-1	CSVEGASTYNEQFF	TGCAGCGTTGAGGGCGCGTCGACATACAATGAGCAGTTCTTC
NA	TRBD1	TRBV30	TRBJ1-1	CAWGGGMNTEAFF	TGTGCCTGGGGAGGGGGCATGAACACTGAAGCTTTCTTT
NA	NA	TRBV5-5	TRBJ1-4	CASSLARGNEKLFF	TGTGCCAGCAGCTTGGCAAGGGGTAATGAAAAACTGTTTTTT
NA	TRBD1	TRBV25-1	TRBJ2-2	CASSLGTGGPGELFF	TGTGCCAGCTCCCTCGGGACAGGGGGGCCCGGGGAGCTGTTTTTT
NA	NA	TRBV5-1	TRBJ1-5	CASSLLPASGNQPQHF	TGCGCCAGCAGCTTGTTACCGGCCTCGGGGAATCAGCCCCAGCATTTT
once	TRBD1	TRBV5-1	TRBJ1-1	CASRTSTGSTEAFF	TGCGCCAGCAGGACTTCGACAGGGAGCACTGAAGCTTTCTTT
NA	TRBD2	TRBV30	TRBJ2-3	CAWERLAGYTDTQYF	TGTGCCTGGGAGCGACTAGCGGGGTACACAGATACGCAGTATTTT
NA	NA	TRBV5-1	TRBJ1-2	CASRDRTSYGYTF	TGCGCCAGCAGGGACAGAACATCCTATGGCTACACCTTC
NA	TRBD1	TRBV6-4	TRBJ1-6	CASSEYPPGQDRRAPLHF	TGTGCCAGCAGTGAGTACCCTCCGGGACAGGATCGTAGAGCACCCCTCCACTTT
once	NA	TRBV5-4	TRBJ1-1	CASSPAQGKNTEAFF	TGTGCCAGCAGCCCAGCACAGGGTAAGAACACTGAAGCTTTCTTT
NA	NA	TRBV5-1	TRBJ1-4	CASSPGQGGEKLFF	TGCGCCAGCAGCCCTGGCCAGGGTGGTGAAAAACTGTTTTTT
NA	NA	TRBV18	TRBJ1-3	CASARDNGPGNTIYF	TGTGCCAGCGCCCGGGACAATGGACCTGGAAACACCATATATTTT
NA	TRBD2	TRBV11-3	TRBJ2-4	CASSLRLAGGSQNIQYF	TGTGCCAGCAGCTTACGACTAGCGGGAGGATCCCAAAACATTCAGTACTTC
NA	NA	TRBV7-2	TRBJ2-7	CASSLLGGAYEQYF	TGTGCCAGCAGCCTCTTAGGGGGGGCCTACGAGCAGTACTTC
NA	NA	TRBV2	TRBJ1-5	CASSSQGSNQPQHF	TGTGCCAGCAGTTCTCAGGGGTCCAATCAGCCCCAGCATTTT
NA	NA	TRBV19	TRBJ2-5	CASSIEAQETQYF	TGTGCCAGTAGTATAGAAGCTCAAGAGACCCAGTACTTC
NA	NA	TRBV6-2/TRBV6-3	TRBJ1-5	CASSYSGRGQPQHF	TGTGCCAGCAGTTACTCAGGGAGGGGTCAGCCCCAGCATTTT
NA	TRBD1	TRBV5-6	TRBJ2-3	CASSGTYRGRQDTQYF	TGTGCCAGCAGCGGGACATACAGGGGACGTCAAGATACGCAGTATTTT
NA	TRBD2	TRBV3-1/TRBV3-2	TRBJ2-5	CASSRRLAGVEETQYF	TGTGCCAGCAGCCGGCGACTAGCGGGGGTCGAAGAGACCCAGTACTTC
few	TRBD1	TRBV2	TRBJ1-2	CASRLQGAQGGYTF	TGTGCCAGCAGGCTCCAGGGGGCCCAGGGTGGCTACACCTTC
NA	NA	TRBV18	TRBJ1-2	CASSPYGTLYGYTF	TGTGCCAGCTCACCTTACGGGACACTCTATGGCTACACCTTC
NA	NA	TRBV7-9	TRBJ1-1	CASSFSSGLNTEAFF	TGTGCCAGCAGCTTCTCATCAGGGTTGAACACTGAAGCTTTCTTT
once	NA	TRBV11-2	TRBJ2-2	CASSPGLMNTGELFF	TGTGCCAGCAGCCCGGGACTGATGAACACCGGGGAGCTGTTTTTT
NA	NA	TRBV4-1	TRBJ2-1	CASSQVFRLVTNEQFF	TGCGCCAGCAGCCAAGTTTTTCGACTAGTTACGAATGAGCAGTTCTTC
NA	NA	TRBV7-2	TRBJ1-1	CASSFPKNTEAFF	TGTGCCAGCAGCTTTCCCAAGAACACTGAAGCTTTCTTT
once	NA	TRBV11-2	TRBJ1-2	CASSLGADGYTF	TGTGCCAGCAGCTTGGGGGCTGATGGCTACACCTTC
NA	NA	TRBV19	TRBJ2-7	CASSIPSPYEQYF	TGTGCCAGTAGTATACCCTCCCCCTACGAGCAGTACTTC
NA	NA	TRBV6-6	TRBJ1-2	CASCWESIDCGYTF	TGTGCCAGCTGCTGGGAGTCCATAGATTGTGGCTACACCTTC
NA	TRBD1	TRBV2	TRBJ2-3	CASGNRGTDTQYF	TGTGCCAGTGGAAACAGGGGAACAGATACGCAGTATTTT